These 27 T cell receptor beta chains originate from one sample sequenced in a study of beta chain features in type 1 diabetes. Of the isolated RNA, all was reverse transcribed, and so the sequenced material was expressed TCRB transcripts. This table comes from immunoSEQ multiplex PCR, and its TCRdb copy is limited to in-frame clones, with some not included. The sample lists under 950,000 clones; around a sixth were seen once. Sequenced: naive CD4+ T cells from blood. These receptors were taken from a woman aged 18-30 years in good health.

The chain uses TRBV19 and TRBJ2-7; 7 bases align to TRBD1. Germline-derived CDR1 and CDR2 are LNHDA and SQIVND (reference sequence). The CDR3 loop spans 12 amino acids. V shed 10 bases and J 3 bases; nucleotides not matched to a gene: 6. Written as DNA, the CDR3 is TGTGCCACCTCGGGACAGAACTACGAGCAGTACTTC. It specifies CATSGQNYEQYF. The variable domain in full, completed from reference TRBV19 and TRBJ2-7, reads DGGITQSPKYLFRKEGQNVTLSCEQNLNHDAMYWYRQDPGQGLRLIYYSQIVNDFQKGDIAEGYSVSREKKESFPLTVTSAQKNPTAFYLCATSGQNYEQYFGPGTRLTVT.

In this sample, this clone turned up a few times. The CDR3 sequence: CASSRDRVYSNQPQHF. In DNA, the CDR3 is TGTGCCAGCAGCCGGGACAGGGTCTATAGCAATCAGCCCCAGCATTTT. The chain couples TRBV7-2 to TRBJ1-5, with 9 positions matching TRBD1. The CDR3 totals 16 residues. J was trimmed by 0 bases and V by 5 bases; bases with no gene match: 5. Per the germline V gene, CDR1 is SGHTA and CDR2 is FQGNSA.

This clone was recorded a few times. At one end, the junction sequence differs from germline, possibly due to a read error. V gene TRBV6-5 combines with J gene TRBJ2-2; D remains ambiguous. CDR3 length equals 13 residues. The V gene's germline CDR1 is MNHEY and CDR2 SVGAGI. The CDR3 spells CASSSPTTGELFF. CDR3 DNA sequence: TGTGCCAGTAGTTCCCCTACCACCGGGGAGCTGTTTTTT.

This clone was observed a few times. The V and J genes are TRBV7-2 and TRBJ2-7; D not resolved. This CDR3 comprises 12 residues. V lost 5 bases and J lost 3, with 8 bases in between. Germline V CDR1 and CDR2: SGHTA, FQGNSA. The CDR3 reads CASSPKGYEQYF. In DNA, the CDR3 is TGTGCCAGCAGCCCGAAAGGCTACGAGCAGTACTTC.

The chain combines TRBV28 with TRBJ1-1, with a weak D call TRBD1 (5 bases). The germline V gene encodes CDR1 MDHEN and CDR2 SYDVKM. The CDR3 has 15 residues. Between the trimmed V and J ends, which lost 4 bases and 1 base, there was a span of 13 bases. CDR3 nucleotides: TGTGCCAGCAGTTCCCCGACAGTTAGGAACACTGAAGCTTTCTTT. This translates into CASSSPTVRNTEAFF.

This clone has only a few counts. The J gene is TRBJ2-7, the V gene TRBV15; D is ambiguous. Trimming took off 0 bases at V and 0 bases at J, with 12 bases between the two ends. This CDR3 has 16 amino acids. CDR1 and CDR2 from the germline V gene are LNHNV and YYDKDF (reference sequence). The CDR3 loop is CATSRDLMGSSYEQYF. In DNA, the CDR3 is TGTGCCACCAGCAGAGATCTTATGGGAAGCTCCTACGAGCAGTACTTC.

This chain connects TRBV5-1 to TRBJ2-7, with 10 bases identical to TRBD2. The ends lost 0 bases at V and 3 bases at J; junction bases unmatched: 6. Looked up from germline, CDR1 is SGHRS and CDR2 is YFSETQ. The length of the CDR3 is 16 residues. The CDR3, as DNA: TGCGCCAGCAGCTTGGACCTTAGCGGGGGGTTCTACGAGCAGTACTTC. Encoded protein: CASSLDLSGGFYEQYF.

This clone has only a few counts. The chain carries TRBV19 and TRBJ2-1; TRBD1 agrees at 7 bases. CDR1 LNHDA and CDR2 SQIVND come from the germline V gene (reference sequence). The length of the CDR3 is 16 residues. With 7 bases clipped from V and 0 bases from J, the junction kept 9 bases outside the gene matches. Here the CDR3 reads CASINTGESSYNEQFF. The DNA of the CDR3 is TGTGCCAGTATAAATACAGGGGAAAGCTCCTACAATGAGCAGTTCTTC.

CDR3 bases: TGCGCCAGCAGCTCGGAACAGGGTTGGGGGACTGAAGCTTTCTTT. It specifies CASSSEQGWGTEAFF. The J gene is TRBJ1-1, the V gene TRBV5-1, with D possibly being TRBD1 (6 bases). Per the germline V gene, CDR1 is SGHRS and CDR2 is YFSETQ. The CDR3 spans 15 residues. V was shortened by 3 bases and J by 5 bases, with 17 bases between the two germline ends.

This chain's CDR3 is CASSLGTPGQTQYF. The CDR3 DNA follows: TGTGCCAGCAGCTTAGGGACCCCAGGGCAGACCCAGTACTTC. This sequence joins TRBV11-2 and TRBJ2-5; maybe TRBD1 (5 bases). CDR3 length equals 14 residues. Germline CDR1 reads SGHAT; CDR2 reads FQNNGV. The V and J ends lost 1 base and 6 bases respectively, with 12 bases between them.

The sample holds a few counts of this clone. The chain has TRBV19 and TRBJ1-1, with 8 bases that match TRBD1. Germline assignment: CDR1 LNHDA and CDR2 SQIVND (reference sequence). V shed 8 bases, J shed 6 bases, and the junction held 5 bases outside the gene matches. The CDR3 contains 12 residues. The CDR3: CASGDRGSEAFF. The CDR3 nucleotides are TGTGCCAGTGGAGACAGGGGTTCTGAAGCTTTCTTT.

The V and J genes are TRBV18 and TRBJ2-1, with D uncertain. The CDR3 spans 15 residues. Germline CDR1 is KGHSH and CDR2 is LQKENI. Trimming shortened V by 3 bases and J by 2 bases, and 11 bases separated the two germline ends. CDR3 sequence: CASSPQEITYNEQFF. The CDR3 DNA follows: TGTGCCAGCTCACCCCAGGAGATCACCTACAATGAGCAGTTCTTC.

This clone was counted a few times. The chain carries TRBV28 and TRBJ2-3; D is unresolved. V lost 4 bases and J 7 bases, leaving 12 bases between the germline ends. Germline-derived CDR1 and CDR2 are MDHEN and SYDVKM. The CDR3 consists of 13 residues. The CDR3 DNA reads as TGTGCCAGCAGTTCACCCGGCGAAAATACGCAGTATTTT. Translation gives CASSSPGENTQYF.

This clone was seen more than once but under ten times. The gene calls are TRBV15 and TRBJ2-7, with a weak D call TRBD1 (6 bases). The CDR3 consists of 15 residues. CDR1 and CDR2 from the germline V gene are LNHNV and YYDKDF (reference sequence). Trimming took 5 bases from V and 3 from J, leaving 17 bases between them. The CDR3 DNA reads as TGTGCCACCAGCCAACGAAAAACCAGGGGCTACGAGCAGTACTTC. It is translated as CATSQRKTRGYEQYF.

This clone occurred a few times. V and J are TRBV7-2 and TRBJ2-1; 11 nucleotides align to TRBD1. V was pared by 6 bases and J by 5 bases, with 6 bases of the junction left unmatched. The CDR3 is 15 residues long. The V gene's germline CDR1 is SGHTA and CDR2 FQGNSA. CDR3 DNA sequence: TGTGCCAGCAGGGTACCGGGACAGGGGGACAATGAGCAGTTCTTC. This codes for CASRVPGQGDNEQFF.

This clone occurred a few times. V usage is TRBV5-8 and J usage is TRBJ2-7; D possibly uses TRBD1 or TRBD2 (5 bases each). Germline V gene lookup returns CDR1 SGHTS and CDR2 YDEGEE. V was shortened by 0 bases and J by 2 bases, with 9 bases between the two germline ends. The CDR3 is made up of 14 amino acids. The CDR3 sequence is CASSLGDGPYEQYF. DNA for the CDR3: TGTGCCAGCAGCTTGGGGGACGGGCCCTACGAGCAGTACTTC.

The genes are TRBV10-3 and TRBJ2-7, with 7 bases lining up with TRBD1. Germline CDR1 and CDR2: ENHRY and SYGVKD. The CDR3 runs to 15 residues. The V and J ends lost 10 bases and 1 base, in that order; junction bases with no gene match: 13. CDR3 amino acids: CATESGTVLSYEQYF. Written as DNA, the CDR3 is TGTGCCACCGAGTCCGGGACAGTGCTATCCTACGAGCAGTACTTC.

About this clone: The sample holds other DNA sequences that translate to the same CDR3. The chain recombines TRBV7-9 with TRBJ1-1; TRBD1 agrees at 8 bases. The ends lost 5 bases at V and 1 base at J; junction bases unmatched: 3. CDR3 length: 14 amino acids. Per the germline V gene, CDR1 is SEHNR and CDR2 is FQNEAQ (reference sequence). CDR3 region: CASSLGTGNTEAFF. The CDR3 DNA reads TGTGCCAGCAGCCTTGGGACAGGGAACACTGAAGCTTTCTTT.

This chain joins TRBV29-1 and TRBJ2-5; unclear D gene. The CDR3 contains 11 residues. V dropped 6 bases and J dropped 4 bases, with 9 bases sitting between them. Per germline, CDR1 SQVTM and CDR2 ANQGSEA. CDR3 sequence: CSVGKGETQYF. DNA of the CDR3: TGCAGCGTGGGCAAGGGAGAGACCCAGTACTTC.

This clone occurred a few times. This sequence joins TRBV6-5 and TRBJ2-1; 8 bases match TRBD2. Losses at the gene ends were 1 base for V and 7 bases for J; bases not matched to a gene: 9. Looked up from germline, CDR1 is MNHEY and CDR2 is SVGAGI. The CDR3 extends over 16 amino acids. The CDR3 sequence: CASSYYLASGSNEQFF. CDR3 bases: TGTGCCAGCAGTTACTACTTGGCGAGCGGGAGTAATGAGCAGTTCTTC.

The chain is built from TRBV16 and TRBJ1-1; TRBD1 matches 7 bases. Germline V gives CDR1 KGHSY, CDR2 FQNENV. The CDR3 is made up of 15 amino acids. The V gene end was trimmed by 3 bases and the J gene end by 0 bases; junction bases not matched to a gene: 4. The CDR3 nucleotides read TGTGCCAGCAGCCAGAGGGACAGACTGAACACTGAAGCTTTCTTT. Its translation: CASSQRDRLNTEAFF.

The genes are TRBV7-2 and TRBJ2-7, with 7 bases identical to TRBD1. V dropped 4 bases and J dropped 0; count of bases not matched to a gene: 6. The V gene's germline CDR1 is SGHTA and CDR2 FQGNSA. The CDR3 is made up of 15 amino acids. The CDR3 DNA sequence: TGTGCCAGCAGCTCACGACAGGGAAGCTCCTACGAGCAGTACTTC. Protein: CASSSRQGSSYEQYF.

CDR3 in DNA: TGTGCCAGCAGCCCTTCCGGGACTAGCGAGACCCAGTACTTC. Its translation is CASSPSGTSETQYF. The chain joins TRBV6-6 to TRBJ2-5; 9 bases agree with TRBD2. The CDR3 is 14 residues long. V trimming: 6 bases; J trimming: 5 bases; junction bases outside the gene matches: 7. In germline, CDR1 is MNHNY, CDR2 SVGAGI (reference sequence).

The chain combines TRBV5-1 with TRBJ1-4; D possibly corresponds to TRBD1 (5 bases). Germline CDR1 and CDR2: SGHRS and YFSETQ. V lost 1 base, J lost 7 bases, and 11 bases lay in between. This CDR3 region has 14 residues. The CDR3 reads CASSLTGGGEKLFF. For the CDR3, the DNA is TGCGCCAGCAGCTTGACAGGTGGCGGTGAAAAACTGTTTTTT.

The sample holds a few counts of this clone. The V gene is TRBV28, the J gene TRBJ2-7, with a tentative D call TRBD2 (5 bases). V lost 6 bases to trimming and J lost 0 bases, with 12 bases between them. The germline CDR1 and CDR2 sequences are MDHEN and SYDVKM. This CDR3 region has 14 residues. Here the CDR3 DNA reads TGTGCCAGCAGCAGAGGGCCGATCTCCTACGAGCAGTACTTC. Its translation is CASSRGPISYEQYF.

This clone was seen only a few times. The J gene is TRBJ2-1, the V gene TRBV7-8; perhaps TRBD2 as D (6 bases). The V end lost 5 bases, the J end lost 4 bases, and 18 bases lay between the germline ends. This CDR3 spans 16 amino acids. Germline V gives CDR1 SGHVS, CDR2 FQNEAQ. The CDR3, as DNA: TGTGCCAGCAGCCTTAACCGGGACTCGTTATACAATGAGCAGTTCTTC. Encoded protein: CASSLNRDSLYNEQFF.

This clone was counted between two and nine times. V gene TRBV7-9 combines with J gene TRBJ1-5, with D possibly matching TRBD1 (6 bases). In germline, CDR1 is SEHNR, CDR2 FQNEAQ (reference sequence). This CDR3 has 17 residues. V shed 4 bases and J shed 2 bases, with 18 bases lying between them. CDR3 in amino acids: CASSSGLRAGGNQPQHF. Here the CDR3 DNA reads TGTGCCAGCAGCTCGGGCCTCAGGGCAGGGGGCAATCAGCCCCAGCATTTT.